Listed below are T cell receptor beta chains from one sample, sequenced in a study of blood T cells in healthy people across ages. Via MiXCR, TCRdb re-called the 5' RACE reads, giving one row per CDR3 protein. The table has around 1,900,000 distinct CDR3 sequences, about 39% seen once; the top ten hold more than 20%. The sequenced sample was blood. The receptors were gathered from a human donor in good health. Each CDR3 is given with its conserved first and last residue. D genes are given only for firm matches. Size is stated for part of the rows, as once, few or many counts, or as a class when the clone is expanded.

v_call	clone_size	j_call	d_call	cdr3_aa	cdr3_nt
TRBV20-1	.	TRBJ2-3	TRBD2	CSARELAGADTQYF	TGCAGTGCTAGAGAACTAGCGGGGGCGGATACGCAGTATTTT
TRBV6-6	.	TRBJ2-1	TRBD1	CASRSDRASPNEQFF	TGTGCCAGCAGGTCAGACAGGGCCTCTCCGAATGAGCAGTTCTTC
TRBV5-1	few	TRBJ1-4	.	CASSLLSGGNEKLFF	TGCGCCAGCAGCTTGTTAAGCGGCGGTAATGAAAAACTGTTTTTT
TRBV5-1	few	TRBJ2-5	.	CASSFPEETQYF	TGTGCCAGCAGTTTTCCGGAGGAGACCCAGTACTTC
TRBV6-2/TRBV6-3	.	TRBJ2-1	TRBD2	CASSYGGGRQFF	TGTGCCAGCAGTTACGGGGGGGGACGCCAGTTCTTC
TRBV12-5	few	TRBJ2-1	.	CASGLAARDNEQFF	TGTGCTAGTGGTTTGGCCGCCCGGGACAATGAGCAGTTCTTC
TRBV29-1	.	TRBJ2-2	TRBD1	CSVEKTGGFNTGELFF	TGCAGCGTTGAAAAAACAGGGGGCTTTAACACCGGGGAGCTGTTTTTT
TRBV6-5	few	TRBJ1-6	.	CASSYSGGGSPLHF	TGTGCCAGCAGTTACTCGGGAGGAGGTTCACCCCTCCACTTT
TRBV6-2/TRBV6-3	.	TRBJ2-3	.	CASSLTGLPPDTQYF	TGTGCCAGCAGCCTTACGGGACTCCCGCCAGATACGCAGTATTTT
TRBV10-3	.	TRBJ1-2	.	CAIRSEGVTGYTF	TGTGCCATCAGGTCGGAGGGGGTTACTGGCTACACCTTC
TRBV20-1	few	TRBJ1-6	TRBD1	CSATRPGQCLSSYNSPLHF	TGCAGTGCTACCAGACCGGGACAGTGCCTTAGCTCCTATAATTCACCCCTCCACTTT
TRBV29-1	few	TRBJ2-5	.	CSVYDGGKTQYF	TGCAGCGTGTACGACGGAGGAAAGACCCAGTACTTC
TRBV3-1	.	TRBJ1-2	.	CASSPIAGSGYTF	TGTGCCAGCAGCCCCATCGCGGGGAGTGGCTACACCTTC
TRBV29-1	.	TRBJ1-2	.	CSVEGSFNYGYTF	TGCAGCGTTGAAGGCAGTTTTAACTATGGCTACACCTTC
TRBV29-1	once	TRBJ1-1	.	CSVSHRAMNTEAFF	TGCAGCGTTTCTCACAGGGCGATGAACACTGAAGCTTTCTTT
TRBV9	.	TRBJ2-3	.	CASSMGDSTDTQYF	TGTGCCAGCAGCATGGGGGACAGCACAGATACGCAGTATTTT
TRBV7-2	.	TRBJ1-1	.	CASSLSPLQNTEAFF	TGTGCCAGCAGCCTTTCACCCCTACAGAACACTGAAGCTTTCTTT
TRBV6-2/TRBV6-3	.	TRBJ2-1	.	CASSYKGYNEQFF	TGTGCCAGCAGTTACAAAGGGTACAATGAGCAGTTCTTC
TRBV29-1	.	TRBJ2-1	.	CSVEGMTETSYNEQFF	TGCAGCGTTGAAGGTATGACAGAAACCTCCTACAATGAGCAGTTCTTC
TRBV20-1	once	TRBJ2-3	TRBD2	CSAPGLAIPDTQYF	TGCAGTGCACCGGGACTAGCGATCCCAGATACGCAGTATTTT
TRBV4-3	.	TRBJ1-5	.	CASSQDWEWGGNQPQHF	TGCGCCAGCAGCCAAGATTGGGAGTGGGGAGGCAATCAGCCCCAGCATTTT
TRBV20-1	.	TRBJ1-5	.	CSARGQSRQPQHF	TGCAGTGCTAGAGGACAGTCGAGACAGCCCCAGCATTTT
TRBV4-1	many	TRBJ2-7	TRBD2	CASSQGRGSSYEQYF	TGCGCCAGCAGCCAAGGGCGGGGGAGTTCCTACGAGCAGTACTTC
TRBV27	.	TRBJ1-1	.	CASSKVGTGNTEAFF	TGTGCCAGCAGTAAGGTTGGGACCGGGAACACTGAAGCTTTCTTT
TRBV7-2	few	TRBJ1-4	.	CASSLEGSEKLFF	TGTGCCAGCAGCTTAGAGGGCAGCGAAAAACTGTTTTTT
TRBV20-1	.	TRBJ2-1	.	CSARAPDYNEQFF	TGCAGTGCTAGAGCACCCGATTACAATGAGCAGTTCTTC
TRBV2	few	TRBJ2-1	.	CASSEIEGGGNEQFF	TGTGCCAGCAGTGAAATTGAGGGGGGAGGCAATGAGCAGTTCTTC
TRBV13	.	TRBJ1-3	.	CASSLGHENTIYF	TGTGCCAGCAGCTTAGGGCATGAAAACACCATATATTTT
TRBV19	once	TRBJ1-1	TRBD1	CATRKQGSRNTEAFF	TGTGCCACGCGTAAACAGGGGTCCCGAAACACTGAAGCTTTCTTT
TRBV20-1	.	TRBJ1-1	TRBD1	CSAVGDRVRSEAFF	TGCAGTGCTGTCGGGGACAGGGTACGAAGTGAAGCTTTCTTT
TRBV7-3	few	TRBJ2-5	TRBD2	CASSRTSGGARETQYF	TGTGCCAGCAGCCGGACTAGCGGGGGGGCTAGAGAGACCCAGTACTTC
TRBV29-1	few	TRBJ2-5	.	CGVEMMGTQYF	TGCGGCGTTGAAATGATGGGGACCCAGTACTTC
TRBV18	few	TRBJ1-2	.	CASSPSTGIYGYTF	TGTGCCAGCTCACCGTCGACAGGAATCTATGGCTACACCTTC
TRBV10-3	.	TRBJ2-5	.	CAISGAAPDQETQYF	TGTGCCATCAGTGGGGCGGCACCGGACCAAGAGACCCAGTACTTC
TRBV4-1	few	TRBJ2-5	.	CASSQRQEETQYF	TGCGCCAGCAGCCAACGACAGGAAGAGACCCAGTACTTC
TRBV20-1	.	TRBJ1-5	.	CSAPISGNQPQHF	TGCAGTGCTCCTATTAGTGGCAATCAGCCCCAGCATTTT
TRBV7-9	.	TRBJ2-5	.	CATKKGGPNPGSKETQYF	TGTGCCACCAAAAAAGGGGGACCCAACCCCGGGAGTAAAGAGACCCAGTACTTC
TRBV5-1	.	TRBJ1-1	.	CASSFKQGKNTEAFF	TGCGCCAGCAGCTTTAAACAGGGAAAGAACACTGAAGCTTTCTTT
TRBV20-1	few	TRBJ2-4	TRBD1	CSARDTRDSGQYF	TGCAGTGCTAGAGACACACGGGACAGCGGACAGTACTTC
TRBV7-9	.	TRBJ1-1	.	CASSPPQSTEAFF	TGTGCCAGCAGCCCGCCACAGAGCACTGAAGCTTTCTTT
TRBV3-1	.	TRBJ2-3	.	CASSQSGERATQYF	TGTGCCAGCAGCCAATCAGGGGAGCGGGCTACGCAGTATTTT
TRBV9	.	TRBJ1-1	.	CASSEGIGMNTEAFF	TGTGCCAGCAGTGAGGGGATTGGAATGAACACTGAAGCTTTCTTT
TRBV5-4	few	TRBJ2-3	.	CASGGPTTDTQYF	TGTGCCAGTGGGGGGCCAACAACAGATACGCAGTATTTT
TRBV20-1	.	TRBJ1-5	.	CSASRGGSNQPQHF	TGCAGTGCTAGCCGGGGGGGCTCGAATCAGCCCCAGCATTTT
TRBV20-1	once	TRBJ2-1	.	CSFRGAAWDEQFF	TGCAGCTTCCGGGGGGCCGCCTGGGATGAGCAGTTCTTC
TRBV12-3/TRBV12-4	.	TRBJ2-3	.	CASRITDMQYF	TGTGCCAGCCGAATAACAGATATGCAGTATTTT
TRBV20-1	.	TRBJ2-1	.	CSAEPGASSYNEQFF	TGCAGTGCTGAGCCCGGGGCTAGCTCCTACAATGAGCAGTTCTTC
TRBV20-1	.	TRBJ1-4	.	CSAYGTTNEKLFF	TGCAGTGCATACGGGACAACTAATGAAAAACTGTTTTTT
TRBV21-1	.	TRBJ2-5	.	CASSKGFTEQYF	TGTGCCAGCAGCAAAGGGTTTACAGAGCAGTACTTC